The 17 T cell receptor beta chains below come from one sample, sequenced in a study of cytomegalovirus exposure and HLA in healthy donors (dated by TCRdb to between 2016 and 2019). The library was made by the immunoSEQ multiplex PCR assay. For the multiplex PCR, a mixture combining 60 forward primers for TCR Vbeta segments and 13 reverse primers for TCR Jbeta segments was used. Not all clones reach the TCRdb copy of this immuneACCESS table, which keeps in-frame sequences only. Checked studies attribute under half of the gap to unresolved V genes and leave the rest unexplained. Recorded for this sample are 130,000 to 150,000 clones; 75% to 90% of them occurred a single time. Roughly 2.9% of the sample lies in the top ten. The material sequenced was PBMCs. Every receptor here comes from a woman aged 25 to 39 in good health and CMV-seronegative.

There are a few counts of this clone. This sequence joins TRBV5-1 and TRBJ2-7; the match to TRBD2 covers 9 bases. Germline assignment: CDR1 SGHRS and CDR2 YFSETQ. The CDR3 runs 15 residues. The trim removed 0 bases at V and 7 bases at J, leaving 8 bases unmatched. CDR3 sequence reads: CASSLVASGVGEQYF. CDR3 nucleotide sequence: TGCGCCAGCAGCTTGGTGGCTAGCGGGGTAGGGGAGCAGTACTTC.

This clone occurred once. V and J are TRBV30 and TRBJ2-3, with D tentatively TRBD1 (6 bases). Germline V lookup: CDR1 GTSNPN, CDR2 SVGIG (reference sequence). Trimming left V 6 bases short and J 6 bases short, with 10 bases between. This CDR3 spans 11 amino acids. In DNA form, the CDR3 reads TGTGCCTGTCGACAGGCCGATACGCAGTATTTT. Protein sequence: CACRQADTQYF. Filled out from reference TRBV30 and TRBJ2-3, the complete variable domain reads SQTIHQWPATLVQPVGSPLSLECTVEGTSNPNLYWYRQAAGRGLQLLFYSVGIGQISSEVPQNLSASRPQDRQFILSSKKLLLSDSGFYLCACRQADTQYFGPGTRLTVL.

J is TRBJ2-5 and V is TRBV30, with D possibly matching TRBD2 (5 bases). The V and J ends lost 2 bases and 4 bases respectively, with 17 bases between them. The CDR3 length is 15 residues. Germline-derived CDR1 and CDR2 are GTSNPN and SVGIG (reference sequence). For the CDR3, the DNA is TGTGCCTGGAGTCCCCCGAGGCGCCGGGGAGAGACCCAGTACTTC. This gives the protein CAWSPPRRRGETQYF.

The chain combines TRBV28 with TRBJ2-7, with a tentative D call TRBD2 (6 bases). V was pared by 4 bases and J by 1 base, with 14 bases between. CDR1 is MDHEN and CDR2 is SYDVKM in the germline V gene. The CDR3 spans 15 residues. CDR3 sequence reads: CASSYRRERSYEQYF. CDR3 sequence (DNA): TGTGCCAGCAGTTACAGGCGGGAACGTTCCTACGAGCAGTACTTC.

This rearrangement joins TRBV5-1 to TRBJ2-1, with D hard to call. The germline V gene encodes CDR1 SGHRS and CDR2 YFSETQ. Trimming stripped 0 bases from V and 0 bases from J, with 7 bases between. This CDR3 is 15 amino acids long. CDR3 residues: CASSLGLSSYNEQFF. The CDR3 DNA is TGCGCCAGCAGCTTGGGCCTGAGCTCCTACAATGAGCAGTTCTTC.

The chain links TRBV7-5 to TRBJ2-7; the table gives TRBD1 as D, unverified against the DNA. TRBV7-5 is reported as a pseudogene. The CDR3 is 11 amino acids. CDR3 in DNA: TGTGCCAGAAGCTTACAGGGTCGGCAGTACTTC. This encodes CARSLQGRQYF.

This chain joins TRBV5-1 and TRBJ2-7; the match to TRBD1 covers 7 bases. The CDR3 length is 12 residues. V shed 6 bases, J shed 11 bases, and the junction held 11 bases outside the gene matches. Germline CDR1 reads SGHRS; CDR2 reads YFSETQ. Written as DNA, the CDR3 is TGCGCCAGCACCTCCGAGGGGACAGTAAAGTACTTC. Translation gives CASTSEGTVKYF.

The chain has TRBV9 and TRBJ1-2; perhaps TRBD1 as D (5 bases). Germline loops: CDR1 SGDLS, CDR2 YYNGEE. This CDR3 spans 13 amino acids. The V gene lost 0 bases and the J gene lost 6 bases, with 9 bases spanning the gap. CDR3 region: CASSVAGWDGYTF. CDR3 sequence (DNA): TGTGCCAGCAGCGTAGCAGGGTGGGATGGCTACACCTTC.

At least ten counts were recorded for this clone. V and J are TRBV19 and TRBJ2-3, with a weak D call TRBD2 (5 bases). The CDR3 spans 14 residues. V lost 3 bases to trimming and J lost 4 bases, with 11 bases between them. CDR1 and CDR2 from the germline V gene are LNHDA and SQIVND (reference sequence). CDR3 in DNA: TGTGCCAGTAGTATTACGGGGTTTCCAGATACGCAGTATTTT. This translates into CASSITGFPDTQYF.

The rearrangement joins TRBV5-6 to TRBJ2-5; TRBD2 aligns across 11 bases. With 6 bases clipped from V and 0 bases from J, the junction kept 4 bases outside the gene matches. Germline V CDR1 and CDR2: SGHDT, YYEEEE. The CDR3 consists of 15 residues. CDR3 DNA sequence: TGTGCCAGCACCCAGACTAGCGGGAACCAAGAGACCCAGTACTTC. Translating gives CASTQTSGNQETQYF.

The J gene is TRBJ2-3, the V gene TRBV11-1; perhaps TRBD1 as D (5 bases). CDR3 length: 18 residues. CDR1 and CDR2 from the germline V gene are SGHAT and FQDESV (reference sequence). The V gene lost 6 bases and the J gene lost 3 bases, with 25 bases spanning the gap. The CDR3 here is CASSLTRVALYETDTQYF. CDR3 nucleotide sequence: TGTGCCAGCAGTCTAACCAGGGTCGCACTCTATGAAACAGATACGCAGTATTTT.

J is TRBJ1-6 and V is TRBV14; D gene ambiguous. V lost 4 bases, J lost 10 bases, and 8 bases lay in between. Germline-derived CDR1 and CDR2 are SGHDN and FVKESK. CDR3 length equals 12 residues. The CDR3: CASSRSGSPLHF. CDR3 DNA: TGTGCCAGCAGCCGGTCGGGGTCACCCCTCCACTTT.

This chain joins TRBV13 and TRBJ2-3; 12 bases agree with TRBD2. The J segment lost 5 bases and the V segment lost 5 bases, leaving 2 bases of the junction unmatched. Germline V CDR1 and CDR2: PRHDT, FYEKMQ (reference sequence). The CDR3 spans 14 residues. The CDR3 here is CASSRLAGEDTQYF. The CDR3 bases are TGTGCCAGCAGCCGACTAGCGGGAGAAGATACGCAGTATTTT.

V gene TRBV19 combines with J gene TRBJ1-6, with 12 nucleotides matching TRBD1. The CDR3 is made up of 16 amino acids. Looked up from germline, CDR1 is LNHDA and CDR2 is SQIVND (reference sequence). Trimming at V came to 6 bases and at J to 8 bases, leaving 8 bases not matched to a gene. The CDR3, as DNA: TGTGCCAGTAGAGCTGGGACAGGGGGCGAGGATTCACCCCTCCACTTT. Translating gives CASRAGTGGEDSPLHF.

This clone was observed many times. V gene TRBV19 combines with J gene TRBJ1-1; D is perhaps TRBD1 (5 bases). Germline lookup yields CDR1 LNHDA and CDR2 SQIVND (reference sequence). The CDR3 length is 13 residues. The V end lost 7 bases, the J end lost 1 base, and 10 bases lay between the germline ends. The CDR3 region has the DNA TGTGCCAGTAACCCCAGGGAGAACACTGAAGCTTTCTTT. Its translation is CASNPRENTEAFF.

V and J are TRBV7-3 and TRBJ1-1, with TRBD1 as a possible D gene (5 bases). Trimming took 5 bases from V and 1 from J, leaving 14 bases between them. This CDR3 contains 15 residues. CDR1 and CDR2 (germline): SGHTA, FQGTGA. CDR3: CASSPEGNRNTEAFF. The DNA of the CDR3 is TGTGCCAGCAGCCCGGAGGGGAATAGGAACACTGAAGCTTTCTTT.

CDR3 sequence reads: CASSLERGIYNEQFF. The CDR3 nucleotides are TGCGCCAGCAGCTTGGAGCGGGGGATATACAATGAGCAGTTCTTC. The chain carries TRBV5-1 and TRBJ2-1, with 8 bases that match TRBD2. V was clipped by 0 bases and J by 4 bases; unmatched bases: 3. Germline values: CDR1 SGHRS, CDR2 YFSETQ. The CDR3 contains 15 residues.